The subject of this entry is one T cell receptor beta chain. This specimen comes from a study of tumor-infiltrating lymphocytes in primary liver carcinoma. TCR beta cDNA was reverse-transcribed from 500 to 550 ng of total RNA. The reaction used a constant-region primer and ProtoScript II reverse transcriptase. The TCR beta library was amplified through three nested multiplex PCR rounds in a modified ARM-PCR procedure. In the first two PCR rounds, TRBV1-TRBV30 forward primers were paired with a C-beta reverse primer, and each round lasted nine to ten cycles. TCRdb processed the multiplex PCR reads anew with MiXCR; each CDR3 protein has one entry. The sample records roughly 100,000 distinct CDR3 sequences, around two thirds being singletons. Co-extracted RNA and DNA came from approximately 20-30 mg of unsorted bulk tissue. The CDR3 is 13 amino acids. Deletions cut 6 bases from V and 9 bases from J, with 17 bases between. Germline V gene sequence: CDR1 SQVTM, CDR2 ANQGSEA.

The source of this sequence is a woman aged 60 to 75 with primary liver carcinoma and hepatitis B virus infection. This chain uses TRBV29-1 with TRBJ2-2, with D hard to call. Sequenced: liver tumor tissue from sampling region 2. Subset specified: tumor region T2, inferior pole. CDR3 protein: CSVAAHSGRELFF. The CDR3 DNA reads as TGCAGCGTCGCGGCGCACTCGGGCAGGGAGCTGTTTTTT.